This T cell receptor (beta chain) was documented in a study of PD-1 blockade in classical Hodgkin lymphoma. The wider study: It was nivolumab at 3 mg/kg, given intravenously every 2 weeks, that patients received. Study-level points and caveats: Newly diagnosed and completely responding patients shared comparable baseline diversity.

On this clone itself: The target antigen is unknown.

Time point given: cycle 4 day 1 (C4D1), after more than five weeks of nivolumab. Relapse after autologous stem cell transplantation occurred in every patient, and brentuximab vedotin exposure varied. Profiling relied on immunoSEQ multiplex PCR, and the TCRdb table lists in-frame clones only, not all of them. The sample yields some 93,000 clones, about 83% seen once. The V end lost 6 bases, the J end lost 0 bases, and 14 bases lay between the germline ends. Germline V CDR1 and CDR2: MDHEN, SYDVKM. This CDR3 has 16 amino acids. This TCR derives from a human donor with classical Hodgkin lymphoma. This chain links TRBV28 with TRBJ2-2; possibly TRBD2 for D (6 bases). The source was peripheral blood mononuclear cells (PBMCs), collected before the fourth cycle of nivolumab. The CDR3 sequence: CASRSREAANTGELFF. The CDR3 nucleotides are TGTGCCAGCAGGTCCAGGGAGGCCGCGAACACCGGGGAGCTGTTTTTT.